What follows are 5 T cell receptor beta chains derived from one specimen sequenced in a study of shared clonotypes between healthy human individuals. Measured with immunoSEQ multiplex PCR; TCRdb has only the in-frame clones, and not every one. The sample carries millions of clones, about 92% recorded once. Specimen: naive CD4+ T cells sorted from blood. Stated subset: CD45RA+ positively selected. The source of these receptors is a man in his late teens or twenties in good health.

This clone was counted between two and nine times. This sample also contains other DNA sequences that code for the same CDR3. The rearrangement uses TRBV10-3 and TRBJ2-7, with TRBD1 matching over 7 bases. The CDR3 covers 13 residues. V shed 2 bases and J 3 bases; nucleotides not matched to a gene: 1. CDR1 is ENHRY, CDR2 SYGVKD, per germline. This chain's CDR3 is CAISEGTVYEQYF. The CDR3 DNA is TGTGCCATCAGTGAGGGGACAGTCTACGAGCAGTACTTC.

The chain is built from TRBV7-2 and TRBJ2-7; maybe TRBD1 (6 bases). The CDR3 loop spans 14 amino acids. Germline loops: CDR1 SGHTA, CDR2 FQGNSA. Between the trimmed V and J ends, which lost 3 bases and 1 base, there was a span of 10 bases. The CDR3 nucleotides are TGTGCCAGCAGCTTTGTACAGGGTTCCTACGAGCAGTACTTC. Translated: CASSFVQGSYEQYF.

This chain links TRBV2 with TRBJ2-7, with 10 bases fitting TRBD2. V was clipped by 7 bases and J by 7 bases; unmatched bases: 7. This CDR3 contains 13 residues. CDR1 is SNHLY and CDR2 is FYNNEI in the germline V gene. Here the CDR3 DNA reads TGTGCCAGCAAGGCTAGCGGGGGAGCAGAGCAGTACTTC. The encoded protein is CASKASGGAEQYF.

The rearrangement links TRBV9 to TRBJ2-5; 10 nucleotides agree with TRBD2. In germline, CDR1 is SGDLS, CDR2 YYNGEE. Germline trimming cut 0 bases from V and 5 bases from J; bases unmatched to any gene: 7. This CDR3 has 16 amino acids. For the CDR3, the DNA is TGTGCCAGCAGCGTAGAGAGCGGGGGGGCCAGTGAGACCCAGTACTTC. This gives the protein CASSVESGGASETQYF.

This rearrangement joins TRBV4-2 to TRBJ2-7, with 10 bases lining up with TRBD2. Germline V lookup: CDR1 LGHNA, CDR2 YNFKEQ. Trimming at V came to 0 bases and at J to 4 bases, leaving 6 bases not matched to a gene. The CDR3 runs to 16 residues. This CDR3 reads CASSQDLASGSYEQYF. In nucleotides, the CDR3 is TGTGCCAGCAGCCAAGATTTGGCTAGCGGGAGTTACGAGCAGTACTTC.